This T cell receptor beta chain came from a study of early T cells in non-severe SARS-CoV-2 infection. Study at large: Sequencing targeted bulk RNA from unsorted whole blood, leaving chains unpaired.

Unique molecular identifiers were attached to individual cDNA molecules. Each CDR3 protein is one row after TCRdb ran MiXCR on the 5' RACE reads. The repertoire holds about 42,000 distinct CDR3 sequences, with 6% to 7.5% as singletons. V lost 5 bases and J 3 bases, leaving 8 bases between the germline ends. The CDR3 length is 12 residues. Germline V lookup: CDR1 SGHTA, CDR2 FQGNSA. This clonotype was seen ten or more times. This chain joins TRBV7-2 and TRBJ2-7; D unclear. The receptor was derived from an adult who was a healthcare worker with PCR-confirmed SARS-CoV-2 infection or an uninfected control (not recorded which). Sequencing was performed on whole blood. The CDR3 sequence is CASSGDGYEQYF. The CDR3 nucleotides are TGTGCCAGCAGCGGAGACGGCTACGAGCAGTACTTC.